A single sample gave rise to the 13 T cell receptor beta chains below, sequenced in a study of vaccination effects on CD4 cells after COVID-19. The repertoire was sequenced with immunoSEQ multiplex PCR; TCRdb's copy has only in-frame clones and lacks some. The repertoire holds over 55,000 clones, with 75% to 85% as singletons. Their antigens are not known. Antigen-specific CD4+ T cells were expanded (with viral peptide pools) by the ViraFEST assay ahead of sequencing. When about ten days of culture had elapsed, CD4+ T cells were isolated. Material: CD4+ T cells from PBMCs cultured with HCoV-229E spike peptides, obtained before COVID-19 vaccination. The receptors shown here come from a human donor who received a COVID-19 vaccine.

The CDR3 sequence: CASSLLIPDIIHNLSSYEQYV. The CDR3 nucleotides read TGCGCCAGCAGCTTACTTATCCCGGACATAATCCACAATCTTAGCTCCTACGAGCAGTACGTC. The gene calls are TRBV5-1 and TRBJ2-7, with D possibly being TRBD1 (5 bases). The CDR3 contains 21 residues. V was clipped by 2 bases and J by 0 bases, with 30 bases between them. The germline CDR1 and CDR2 sequences are SGHRS and YFSETQ.

J is TRBJ1-1 and V is TRBV19; TRBD1 might be the D (6 bases). The V gene lost 7 bases and the J gene lost 10 bases, with 13 bases spanning the gap. This CDR3 has 11 residues. Germline lookup yields CDR1 LNHDA and CDR2 SQIVND (reference sequence). The CDR3 sequence is CASKTGAAAFF. The DNA of the CDR3 is TGTGCCAGTAAGACAGGAGCGGCAGCTTTCTTT.

This chain connects TRBV10-3 to TRBJ1-1; D perhaps matches TRBD1 (6 bases). Germline V gene lookup returns CDR1 ENHRY and CDR2 SYGVKD. This CDR3 spans 15 amino acids. Trimming took 2 bases from V and 1 from J, leaving 11 bases between them. Written as DNA, the CDR3 is TGTGCCATCAGTGAGGTAGGGGGAAGGAACACTGAAGCTTTCTTT. Translated: CAISEVGGRNTEAFF.

The chain joins TRBV3-1 (or the pseudogene TRBV3-2) to TRBJ2-3, with 8 nucleotides matching TRBD2. With 0 bases clipped from V and 2 bases from J, the junction kept 4 bases outside the gene matches. From germline, CDR1 is LGHDT and CDR2 YNNKEL (reference sequence). The CDR3 is 16 residues long. The CDR3 DNA is TGTGCCAGCAGCCAAGAGGGCGGGGGGTACACAGATACGCAGTATTTT. Translation gives CASSQEGGGYTDTQYF.

The chain uses TRBV6-5 and TRBJ2-2; D not resolved. CDR1 MNHEY and CDR2 SVGAGI come from the germline V gene. The CDR3 runs 15 residues. The V end was cut by 7 bases, the J end by 2 bases, with 14 bases between. DNA of the CDR3: TGTGCCAGCATTTATTCTTCCCCCAACACCGGGGAGCTGTTTTTT. This codes for CASIYSSPNTGELFF.

The genes are TRBV5-4 and TRBJ2-3; no clear D gene. Trimming left V 0 bases short and J 2 bases short, with 7 bases between. The CDR3 runs to 14 residues. In germline, CDR1 is SGHNT, CDR2 YYREEE (reference sequence). CDR3 coding DNA: TGTGCCAGCAGCTTGGAACGGGTCACAGATACGCAGTATTTT. This codes for CASSLERVTDTQYF.

The chain joins TRBV13 to TRBJ2-1; D is undetermined. The CDR3 is 11 residues long. V was trimmed by 5 bases and J by 5 bases, leaving 4 bases between them. Looked up from germline, CDR1 is PRHDT and CDR2 is FYEKMQ (reference sequence). CDR3 nucleotide sequence: TGTGCCAGCAGCCTACACAATGAGCAGTTCTTC. This translates into CASSLHNEQFF.

The genes are TRBV4-3 and TRBJ2-1; TRBD2 is a possible D gene (7 bases). Trimming shortened V by 4 bases and J by 6 bases, and 19 bases separated the two germline ends. From germline, CDR1 is LGHNA and CDR2 YSLEER. The CDR3 is made up of 16 amino acids. CDR3 sequence: CASSPEGGAIANEQFF. The CDR3 DNA reads TGCGCCAGCAGCCCGGAGGGGGGGGCAATCGCCAATGAGCAGTTCTTC.

The chain links TRBV5-1 to TRBJ2-5; D not certain. This CDR3 has 15 amino acids. Trimming took off 6 bases at V and 0 bases at J, with 15 bases between the two ends. Germline values: CDR1 SGHRS, CDR2 YFSETQ. The CDR3 DNA reads as TGCGCCAGCACCTCGTGGCAGGAAAACCAAGAGACCCAGTACTTC. Translated: CASTSWQENQETQYF.

V gene TRBV9 combines with J gene TRBJ1-2; no reliable D call. Trimming cost V 0 bases and J 0 bases, with 9 bases left between them. Germline CDR1 SGDLS, CDR2 YYNGEE. The CDR3 is 15 amino acids. CDR3 DNA: TGTGCCAGCAGCGTAGCACAGACCCCTAACTATGGCTACACCTTC. This codes for CASSVAQTPNYGYTF.

The gene calls are TRBV7-2 and TRBJ1-4, with 7 positions matching TRBD1. The germline CDR1 and CDR2 sequences are SGHTA and FQGNSA. The CDR3 is 15 residues long. Trimming cost V 5 bases and J 0 bases; bases outside gene matches: 3. The CDR3, as DNA: TGTGCCAGCAGCGCGGACAGGTCAACTAATGAAAAACTGTTTTTT. Translating gives CASSADRSTNEKLFF. Full variable domain (remainder filled in from reference TRBV7-2 and TRBJ1-4): GAGVSQSPSNKVTEKGKDVELRCDPISGHTALYWYRQSLGQGLEFLIYFQGNSAPDKSGLPSDRFSAERTGGSVSTLTIQRTQQEDSAVYLCASSADRSTNEKLFFGSGTQLSVL.

The chain links TRBV19 to TRBJ2-4; D tentatively fits TRBD1 or TRBD2 (5 bases each). The CDR3 totals 13 residues. V lost 5 bases and J 8 bases, leaving 13 bases between the germline ends. The germline gives CDR1 LNHDA, CDR2 SQIVND (reference sequence). The CDR3 region has the DNA TGTGCCAGTAGTCCCGGGACCGCGGACATTCAGTACTTC. Protein product: CASSPGTADIQYF.

This rearrangement joins TRBV7-2 to TRBJ1-4; D gene unclear. This CDR3 is built from 16 residues. In germline, CDR1 is SGHTA, CDR2 FQGNSA. Trimming stripped 2 bases from V and 0 bases from J, with 10 bases between. CDR3 sequence reads: CASSLQVGTTNEKLFF. CDR3 sequence (DNA): TGTGCCAGCAGCTTACAAGTTGGTACAACTAATGAAAAACTGTTTTTT.